The rows below give T cell receptor beta chains drawn from one sample of a study of regulatory T cells in long-lasting Graves disease. MiXCR, applied by TCRdb to the multiplex PCR reads, yields one record per CDR3 protein. The data hold approximately 560,000 distinct CDR3 sequences, with around 15% observed a single time. These data also featured in a second study, about T cells in Graves' hyperthyroidism and ophthalmopathy.

This specimen consisted of peripheral blood mononuclear cells (PBMCs), obtained at new diagnosis, from a patient treated with antithyroid drugs. These receptor sequences come from a man younger than 30 with Graves disease. Each CDR3 is given without its conserved first and last residue. Each record gives: J gene, V gene, CDR3 protein.

TRBJ1-2,TRBV6-1,ASRRGQGYGYT
TRBJ2-7,TRBV28,ASTQGGNYEQY
TRBJ1-2,TRBV6-2/TRBV6-3,ASSYTGGHYGYT
TRBJ1-2,TRBV28,ASSPRTLSYYGYT
TRBJ2-1,TRBV10-3,AISESQVRTYNEQF
TRBJ2-1,TRBV9,ASSVAVTSGLNEQF
TRBJ2-7,TRBV11-1,ASSRDRGAIYEQY
TRBJ1-4,TRBV18,ASSPERANEKLF
TRBJ2-7,TRBV7-9,ASSLAGRMMVQY
TRBJ1-1,TRBV30,AWNEANTEAF
TRBJ2-7,TRBV11-2,ASSLERTSGPYEQY
TRBJ1-2,TRBV28,ASRSGSNYGYT
TRBJ2-2,TRBV5-1,ASSLAGSTAGNTGELF
TRBJ1-5,TRBV20-1,SARSAGARQPQH
TRBJ1-4,TRBV28,ASSLTVATNEKLF
TRBJ2-3,TRBV6-5,ASSYSAGRTDTQC
TRBJ1-5,TRBV12-3/TRBV12-4,ASSHRGGQPQH
TRBJ2-5,TRBV4-1,ASSPRILPGQGSRETQY
TRBJ2-7,TRBV13,ASSILGEQY
TRBJ1-1,TRBV4-1,ASSRGRGGTEAF
TRBJ2-2,TRBV20-1,SAARLNTGELF
TRBJ1-4,TRBV6-2/TRBV6-3,ASSETGTGLINEKLF
TRBJ1-5,TRBV27,ASSPTGTSYQPQH
TRBJ2-1,TRBV5-1,ASSLADRHNEQF
TRBJ2-7,TRBV30,AWSGTGYYEQY
TRBJ1-2,TRBV11-2,ASSLDSPVRGYT
TRBJ2-1,TRBV11-3,ASSLDPPSGTYNEQF
TRBJ2-7,TRBV24-1,AAASGTGVYEQY